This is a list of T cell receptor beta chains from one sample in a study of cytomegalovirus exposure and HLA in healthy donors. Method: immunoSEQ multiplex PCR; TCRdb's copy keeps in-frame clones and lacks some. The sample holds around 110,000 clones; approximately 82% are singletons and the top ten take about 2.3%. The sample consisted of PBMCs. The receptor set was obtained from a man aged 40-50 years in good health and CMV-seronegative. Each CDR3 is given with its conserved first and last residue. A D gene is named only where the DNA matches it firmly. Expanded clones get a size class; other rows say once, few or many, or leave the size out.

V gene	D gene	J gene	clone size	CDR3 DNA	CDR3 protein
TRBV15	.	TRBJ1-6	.	TGTGCCACCAGCAGAGATCGACTTTCTAGGTTTTCGGGTTCACCCCTCCACTTT	CATSRDRLSRFSGSPLHF
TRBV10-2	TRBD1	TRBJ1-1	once	TGCGCCAGCAGTGAGTTGGTCCGGACAGGGAACACTGAAGCTTTCTTT	CASSELVRTGNTEAFF
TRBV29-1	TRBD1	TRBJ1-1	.	TGCAGCGTACGAGCACCAGACAGGGGCGTTGAAGCTTTCTTT	CSVRAPDRGVEAFF
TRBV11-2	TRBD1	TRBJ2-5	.	TGTGCCAGCAGCAGGACAGGACAAGAGACCCAGTACTTC	CASSRTGQETQYF
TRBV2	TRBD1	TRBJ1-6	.	TGTGCCAGCCGGGACAGTAGCTCCTATAATTCACCCCTCCACTTT	CASRDSSSYNSPLHF
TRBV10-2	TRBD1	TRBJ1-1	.	TGCGCCAGCATAACCGGGACAGAGAACACTGAAGCTTTCTTT	CASITGTENTEAFF
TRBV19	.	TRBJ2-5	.	TGTGCCAGTAGTGAGGTTTCAACACCGGAGACCCAGTACTTC	CASSEVSTPETQYF
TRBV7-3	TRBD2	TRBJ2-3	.	TGTGCCAGCAGCTTGACTAGCGGGGTCTCAGATACGCAGTATTTT	CASSLTSGVSDTQYF
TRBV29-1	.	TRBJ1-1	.	TGCAGCGTTGAAACTGGGGGAGGGACTGAAGCTTTCTTT	CSVETGGGTEAFF
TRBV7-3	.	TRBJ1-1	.	TGTGCCAGCAGCTTAAGTCCCGGGGGTATGAACACTGAAGCTTTCTTT	CASSLSPGGMNTEAFF
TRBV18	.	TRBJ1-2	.	TGTGCCAGCTCACCTTTGGATGTGGGGGCAACGGACTATGGCTACACCTTC	CASSPLDVGATDYGYTF
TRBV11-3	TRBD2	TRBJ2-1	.	TGTGCCAGCAGCTCGGGAGATAGCGGGGGGGCCAGAAATGAGCAGTTCTTC	CASSSGDSGGARNEQFF
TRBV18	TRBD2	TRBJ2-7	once	TGTGCCAGCTCGGGGGGACTACCGAGCTCCTACGAGCAGTACTTC	CASSGGLPSSYEQYF
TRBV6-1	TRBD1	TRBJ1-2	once	TGTGCCAGCAGTGGACAGGGGGCCGCGGGGTATGGCTACACCTTC	CASSGQGAAGYGYTF
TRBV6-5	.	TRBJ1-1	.	TGTGCCAGCAGTTACGCCGCCTATTACTCCACTGAAGCTTTCTTT	CASSYAAYYSTEAFF
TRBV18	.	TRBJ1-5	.	TGTGCCAGCTCACCAACACAGACCGAGCCCCAGCATTTT	CASSPTQTEPQHF
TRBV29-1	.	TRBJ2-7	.	TGCAGCGTTGAAGCTCGACTCGAAGCCCAATCCTACGAGCAGTACTTC	CSVEARLEAQSYEQYF
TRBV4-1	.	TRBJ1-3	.	TGCGCCAGCAGCCAAGCACTCCGCCGGGACTCTGGAAACACCATATATTTT	CASSQALRRDSGNTIYF
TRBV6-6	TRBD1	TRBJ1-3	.	TGTGCCAGCAGTTACGACGGGACAGGGGGAGAAAACACCATATATTTT	CASSYDGTGGENTIYF
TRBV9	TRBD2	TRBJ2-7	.	TGTGCCAGCAGCGCAGCCCCGGGACTAACCTACGAGCAGTACTTC	CASSAAPGLTYEQYF
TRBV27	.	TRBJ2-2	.	TGTGCCAGCAGTTTACCTGGGGAGCTGTTTTTT	CASSLPGELFF
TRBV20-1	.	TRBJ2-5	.	TGCAGTTGCGGTAGCGCGGGGACCCAGTACTTC	CSCGSAGTQYF
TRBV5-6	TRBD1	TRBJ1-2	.	TGTGCCAGCAGCCTACCCGGGACAGGGAACTATGGCTACACCTTC	CASSLPGTGNYGYTF
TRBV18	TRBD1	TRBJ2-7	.	TGTGCCAGCTCACCAAAGTCAGGGGGCTCCTACGAGCAGTACTTC	CASSPKSGGSYEQYF
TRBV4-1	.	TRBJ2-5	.	TGCGCCAGCAGCCATCGCGATTCGGGGACCCAGTACTTC	CASSHRDSGTQYF
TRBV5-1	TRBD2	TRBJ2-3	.	TGCGCCAGCAGCTTGGTTGCGGGGGGGACAGATACGCAGTATTTT	CASSLVAGGTDTQYF
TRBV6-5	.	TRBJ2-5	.	TGTGCCAGCAGGCCGCAGGGGAAACCCCAAGAGACCCAGTACTTC	CASRPQGKPQETQYF
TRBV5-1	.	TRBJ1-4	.	TGCGCCAGCAGTTCTCTGGGGGGAAATGAAAAACTGTTTTTT	CASSSLGGNEKLFF
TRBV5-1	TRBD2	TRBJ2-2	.	TGCGCCAGCAGCTTGGAGGGACTAGTGCGCGGGGAGCTGTTTTTT	CASSLEGLVRGELFF
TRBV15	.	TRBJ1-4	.	TGTGCCACCAGCAGAGATCAGGGTTCGGACGAAAAACTGTTTTTT	CATSRDQGSDEKLFF
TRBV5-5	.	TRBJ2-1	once	TGTGCCAGCAGCCAGACTCGGAGCTCCTACAATGAGCAGTTCTTC	CASSQTRSSYNEQFF
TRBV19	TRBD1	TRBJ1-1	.	TGTGCCAGTACCCGGACAGGGGGCAGGGGAGGTGAAGCTTTCTTT	CASTRTGGRGGEAFF
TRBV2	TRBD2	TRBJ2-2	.	TGTGCCAGCAGTGAAGTAGCGGGGGGGCCCTCCGGGGAGCTGTTTTTT	CASSEVAGGPSGELFF
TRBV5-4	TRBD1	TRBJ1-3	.	TGTGCCAGCAGCTTGAGAACAGGGGGCGGAAACACCATATATTTT	CASSLRTGGGNTIYF
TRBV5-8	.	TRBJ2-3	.	TGTGCCAGCAGAGGGGTTGGCACAGATACGCAGTATTTT	CASRGVGTDTQYF
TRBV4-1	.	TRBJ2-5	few	TGCGCCAGCAGGCGGACCCTTGGGACTCAGTACCAAGAGACCCAGTACTTC	CASRRTLGTQYQETQYF
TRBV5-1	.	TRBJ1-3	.	TGCGCCAGCAGCTTGACGGGAGGTCTTGGGGGCACCATATATTTT	CASSLTGGLGGTIYF
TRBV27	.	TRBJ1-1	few	TGTGCCAGCAACCCCTTCGCAGGGTTTAACACTGAAGCTTTCTTT	CASNPFAGFNTEAFF
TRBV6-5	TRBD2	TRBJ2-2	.	TGTGCCAGCAGCTTACTAGCGGGGGGCGGGGAGCTGTTTTTT	CASSLLAGGGELFF
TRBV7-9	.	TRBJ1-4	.	TGTGCCAGCAGCCCTAGCCGGGGAATCATTAATGAAAAACTGTTTTTT	CASSPSRGIINEKLFF
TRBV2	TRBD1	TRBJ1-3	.	TGTGCCAGCAGTGAAGCGGACAGGGCTGGAAACACCATATATTTT	CASSEADRAGNTIYF
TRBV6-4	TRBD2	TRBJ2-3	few	TGTGCCAGCAGTGAGCGGGGGGGGAGCACAGATACGCAGTATTTT	CASSERGGSTDTQYF
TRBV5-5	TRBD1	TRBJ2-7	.	TGTGCCAGCAGTTTGGGACAGGGGGATCACGAGCAGTACTTC	CASSLGQGDHEQYF
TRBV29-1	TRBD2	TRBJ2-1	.	TGCAGCGTTGGATTTGGGACATCAAGACTAGCGGGGAATTTGAATGAGCAGTTCTTC	CSVGFGTSRLAGNLNEQFF
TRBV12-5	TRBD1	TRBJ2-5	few	TGTGCTAGTGGTGGGACAGTTGAAGAGACCCAGTACTTC	CASGGTVEETQYF
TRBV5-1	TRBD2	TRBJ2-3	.	TGCGCCAGCAGCTTACCTAGCGGGGAATCAGATACGCAGTATTTT	CASSLPSGESDTQYF
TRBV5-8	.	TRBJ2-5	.	TGTGCCAGCAGCCCTATTTTTGACAGCACTCAAGAGACCCAGTACTTC	CASSPIFDSTQETQYF
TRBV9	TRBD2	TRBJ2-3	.	TGTGCCAGCAGCGTAGGTGGCGGGGGGGCAGATACGCAGTATTTT	CASSVGGGGADTQYF
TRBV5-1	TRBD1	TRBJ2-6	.	TGCGCCAGCAGCGGACGGGACAGCGAAAGCTCTGGGGCCAACGTCCTGACTTTC	CASSGRDSESSGANVLTF
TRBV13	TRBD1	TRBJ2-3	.	TGTGCCAGCAGCCCGACCGGGACAGGCACAGATACGCAGTATTTT	CASSPTGTGTDTQYF
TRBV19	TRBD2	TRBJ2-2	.	TGTGCCAGTGAGACCCAGCGGGGGAACACCGGGGAGCTGTTTTTT	CASETQRGNTGELFF
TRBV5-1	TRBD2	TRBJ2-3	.	TGCGCCAGCAGCTTGGCCGGACTAGCGGGGAGCACAGATACGCAGTATTTT	CASSLAGLAGSTDTQYF